The 14 T cell receptor beta chains reported below all come from one sample, sequenced in a study of human T cells and chemical hapten exposure. Time point described: patch test 3, about 24 weeks after DPC sensitization. Treatment given: therapeutic diphenylcyclopropenone sensitization with weekly scalp DPC. TCRdb independently ran MiXCR on the RACE reads; one entry per CDR3 protein. The sample includes around 150,000 distinct CDR3 sequences, 25% to 35% of them seen just once. This specimen consisted of whole blood, obtained in connection with sensitization to the hapten diphenylcyclopropenone (DPC). The receptors stem from a woman younger than 35 with alopecia areata. Some clones in this sample may be carry-over from other donors' samples.

This chain connects TRBV12-3 or TRBV12-4 to TRBJ1-5; 7 bases fit TRBD1. V was pared by 6 bases and J by 2 bases, with 4 bases of the junction left unmatched. The CDR3 extends over 14 amino acids. The CDR3 spells CASRSGTGNQPQHF. The DNA for the CDR3 is TGTGCCAGCAGATCCGGGACAGGCAATCAGCCCCAGCATTTT.

This clonotype occurred once. V gene TRBV27 combines with J gene TRBJ2-7, with D possibly matching TRBD2 (6 bases). Germline V gene sequence: CDR1 MNHEY, CDR2 SMNVEV (reference sequence). The CDR3 contains 15 residues. V lost 3 bases, J lost 1 base, and 13 bases lay in between. This chain's CDR3 is CASSLSGDGSYEQYF. The CDR3 region has the DNA TGTGCCAGCAGTTTGTCGGGGGACGGTTCCTACGAGCAGTACTTC.

This clonotype showed up just a few times. The chain has TRBV12-3 or TRBV12-4 and TRBJ1-1; D unresolved. Trimming removed 5 bases from V and 5 bases from J, with 12 bases in between. The CDR3 spans 13 residues. Here the CDR3 DNA reads TGTGCCAGCAGTAGCATAGGGTCGACTGAAGCTTTCTTT. It yields the protein CASSSIGSTEAFF.

V usage is TRBV6-2 or TRBV6-3 and J usage is TRBJ1-5; D perhaps matches TRBD1 (6 bases). V lost 6 bases, J lost 0 bases, and 18 bases lay in between. The CDR3 has 17 amino acids. In germline, CDR1 is MNHEY, CDR2 SVGEGT. Written as DNA, the CDR3 is TGTGCCAGCAGCCTACCTGGGGGAGGGGGTAGCAATCAGCCCCAGCATTTT. Translation gives CASSLPGGGGSNQPQHF.

This clonotype was recorded a few times. The rearrangement joins TRBV20-1 to TRBJ1-5, with D unclear. Germline V gene lookup returns CDR1 DFQATT and CDR2 SNEGSKA (reference sequence). This CDR3 has 13 amino acids. Trimming took 5 bases from V and 5 from J, leaving 13 bases between them. The CDR3 DNA reads as TGCAGTGCTGTACGGGGTGTAGATCAGCCCCAGCATTTT. It specifies CSAVRGVDQPQHF.

This chain links TRBV29-1 with TRBJ2-2; D gene ambiguous. The CDR3 has 12 residues. V lost 4 bases and J lost 4, with 7 bases in between. Per germline, CDR1 SQVTM and CDR2 ANQGSEA. The CDR3 coding sequence is TGCAGCGTTGCTGGGTCCACCGGGGAGCTGTTTTTT. It translates to CSVAGSTGELFF.

The genes are TRBV29-1 and TRBJ1-2; D is unclear. Germline-derived CDR1 and CDR2 are SQVTM and ANQGSEA. The CDR3 has 12 amino acids. Trimming pared 3 bases from V and 0 bases from J, leaving 5 bases between. CDR3 bases: TGCAGCGTTGAGGATTCTAACTATGGCTACACCTTC. Translating gives CSVEDSNYGYTF.

This clonotype appeared a few times. The chain carries TRBV6-2 or TRBV6-3 and TRBJ1-1, with D uncertain. The CDR3 spans 11 residues. V was shortened by 8 bases and J by 8 bases, with 12 bases between the two germline ends. CDR1 and CDR2 (germline): MNHEY, SVGEGT. The CDR3 protein is CASSGFLEAFF. In nucleotides, the CDR3 is TGTGCCAGCTCCGGTTTCCTCGAAGCTTTCTTT.

There are many counts of this clonotype. V gene TRBV29-1 combines with J gene TRBJ1-2; 7 bases map to TRBD1. V was pared by 6 bases and J by 4 bases, with 11 bases of the junction left unmatched. The germline V gene encodes CDR1 SQVTM and CDR2 ANQGSEA. The length of the CDR3 is 14 residues. CDR3 in amino acids: CSVAGQSLLYGYTF. In nucleotides, the CDR3 is TGCAGCGTCGCGGGACAGAGCCTCCTCTATGGCTACACCTTC.

The sample holds a few counts of this clonotype. The chain recombines TRBV29-1 with TRBJ2-1, with 9 bases that match TRBD2. This CDR3 has 13 residues. V trimming: 5 bases; J trimming: 6 bases; junction bases outside the gene matches: 5. From germline, CDR1 is SQVTM and CDR2 ANQGSEA. The CDR3: CSVPGGRGNEQFF. CDR3 nucleotide sequence: TGCAGCGTTCCCGGCGGGAGGGGCAATGAGCAGTTCTTC.

The chain carries TRBV4-1 and TRBJ2-3; a possible D gene is TRBD2 (6 bases). Looked up from germline, CDR1 is MGHRA and CDR2 is YSYEKL. CDR3 length: 16 residues. V lost 1 base to trimming and J lost 7 bases, with 18 bases between them. The CDR3 DNA follows: TGCGCCAGCAGCCAAGCGGGCGGGATGAGCACGAATACGCAGTATTTT. Amino acids: CASSQAGGMSTNTQYF.

In its sample, this clonotype was seen a few times. CDR3 nucleotide sequence: TGTGCCAGCAGCTTAGATCCAGGGAGAATCGGAAACACCATATATTTT. Its translation is CASSLDPGRIGNTIYF. The genes are TRBV11-2 and TRBJ1-3; the D gene is possibly TRBD1 (5 bases). V lost 0 bases to trimming and J lost 4 bases, with 13 bases between them. Germline lookup yields CDR1 SGHAT and CDR2 FQNNGV. There are 16 residues in the CDR3. Combining the CDR3 with reference TRBV11-2 and TRBJ1-3 gives the whole variable domain EAGVAQSPRYKIIEKRQSVAFWCNPISGHATLYWYQQILGQGPKLLIQFQNNGVVDDSQLPKDRFSAERLKGVDSTLKIQPAKLEDSAVYLCASSLDPGRIGNTIYFGEGSWLTVV.

V and J are TRBV30 and TRBJ1-2; 8 bases line up with TRBD1. V was clipped by 1 base and J by 7 bases; unmatched bases: 8. Germline V gives CDR1 GTSNPN, CDR2 SVGIG (reference sequence). CDR3 length equals 14 residues. The CDR3 here is CAWSDQGRGLGYTF. In nucleotides, the CDR3 is TGTGCCTGGAGTGACCAGGGCAGGGGGCTTGGCTACACCTTC.

This rearrangement joins TRBV11-2 to TRBJ2-3; the D is unclear. The V gene's germline CDR1 is SGHAT and CDR2 FQNNGV. Trimming pared 1 base from V and 0 bases from J, leaving 8 bases between. The length of the CDR3 is 15 residues. The CDR3 is CASSLGSVSTDTQYF. CDR3 bases: TGTGCCAGCAGCTTAGGGTCAGTAAGCACAGATACGCAGTATTTT.